Listed here are 21 T cell receptor beta chains from one sample, sequenced in a study of control samples from healthy donors and cancer patients. Clones were read by immunoSEQ multiplex PCR, and TCRdb kept only the in-frame ones, dropping some. The sample shows fewer than 40,000 clones, under 95% of them seen only once. Sequenced sample: PBMCs. Source of these receptors: a man aged 35 to 55 with colorectal cancer.

The chain links TRBV5-8 to TRBJ1-2, with no clear D. There are 12 residues in the CDR3. V lost 0 bases and J lost 8, with 8 bases in between. Germline CDR1 reads SGHTS; CDR2 reads YDEGEE. The CDR3 region has the DNA TGTGCCAGCAGCTTGGGAGGCCTCGGCTACACCTTC. Protein sequence: CASSLGGLGYTF.

This clone was detected a few times. V and J are TRBV19 and TRBJ2-1; D tentatively reads TRBD1 or TRBD2 (5 bases each). Germline CDR1 LNHDA, CDR2 SQIVND (reference sequence). The CDR3 extends over 14 amino acids. The V gene lost 7 bases and the J gene lost 7 bases, with 17 bases spanning the gap. CDR3 coding DNA: TGTGCCAGTATTGGGGCAGTTCGGGGTAATGAGCAGTTCTTC. This sequence encodes CASIGAVRGNEQFF.

CDR3 region: CASSPTYLSYEQYF. For the CDR3, the DNA is TGCGCCAGCAGTCCAACCTACCTCTCCTACGAGCAGTACTTC. This sequence joins TRBV10-2 and TRBJ2-7; D is unclear. The V end was cut by 5 bases, the J end by 0 bases, with 11 bases between. Germline CDR1 and CDR2: WSHSY and SAAADI. The CDR3 runs 14 residues.

The rearrangement uses TRBV5-6 and TRBJ1-6; 9 nucleotides agree with TRBD1. Germline assignment: CDR1 SGHDT and CDR2 YYEEEE. V gave up 4 bases and J gave up 9 bases; unmatched junction bases: 8. The CDR3 is made up of 15 amino acids. The CDR3 sequence: CASSTFRTGVSPLHF. In nucleotides, the CDR3 is TGTGCCAGCAGCACCTTTAGGACAGGGGTTTCACCCCTCCACTTT.

As for this clone: Different DNA sequences within this sample yield the same CDR3. The DNA of the CDR3 is TGTGCCAGCAGTGACGGAGTCTCTGGAAACACCATATATTTT. Translated, it gives CASSDGVSGNTIYF. The chain has TRBV6-1 and TRBJ1-3; D remains ambiguous. The V gene's germline CDR1 is MNHNS and CDR2 SASEGT. The CDR3 loop spans 14 amino acids. The V gene lost 3 bases and the J gene lost 0 bases, with 6 bases spanning the gap.

The chain combines TRBV18 with TRBJ1-1; D unclear. The germline V and J ends were trimmed by 2 bases and 0 bases, with 4 bases remaining between them. CDR3 size: 13 residues. Germline V gene sequence: CDR1 KGHSH, CDR2 LQKENI. The CDR3 DNA reads as TGTGCCAGCTCACCAGACTTGAACACTGAAGCTTTCTTT. Translation: CASSPDLNTEAFF.

J is TRBJ1-3 and V is TRBV28; 7 positions agree with TRBD1. The CDR3 length is 15 residues. Per the germline V gene, CDR1 is MDHEN and CDR2 is SYDVKM. V lost 4 bases and J lost 2; bases outside the gene matches: 5. CDR3 DNA: TGTGCCAGCAGTTCGACCGGGACAGCTGGAAACACCATATATTTT. As protein: CASSSTGTAGNTIYF.

In nucleotides, the CDR3 is TGTGCCAGCAGCTTAGATGGGGTAACCGGGGAGCTGTTTTTT. This codes for CASSLDGVTGELFF. The V gene is TRBV11-3, the J gene TRBJ2-2; D is undetermined. The V end was cut by 0 bases, the J end by 5 bases, with 7 bases between. Per germline, CDR1 SGHNT and CDR2 YENEEA. The CDR3 is made up of 14 amino acids.

The genes are TRBV5-1 and TRBJ1-1, with D possibly being TRBD1 (5 bases). The ends were cut back, 4 bases at V and 9 bases at J, with 19 bases in the middle. The CDR3 contains 14 residues. The germline V gene has CDR1 SGHRS and CDR2 YFSETQ. The CDR3 loop reads CASSPGTGVAQAFF. In DNA, the CDR3 is TGCGCCAGCAGCCCCGGGACCGGGGTTGCTCAAGCTTTCTTT.

V is TRBV7-9 and J is TRBJ1-6; unclear D gene. Trimming took 2 bases from V and 5 from J, leaving 7 bases between them. CDR1 and CDR2 (germline): SEHNR, FQNEAQ (reference sequence). The CDR3 has 14 residues. The CDR3 protein is CASSLWGDNSPLHF. The CDR3 region has the DNA TGTGCCAGCAGCTTATGGGGAGATAATTCACCCCTCCACTTT.

This clone was seen a single time. The chain carries TRBV6-5 and TRBJ2-3; D is perhaps TRBD2 (6 bases). V lost 6 bases and J lost 4, with 17 bases in between. From germline, CDR1 is MNHEY and CDR2 SVGAGI. The CDR3 is 15 residues long. The CDR3, as DNA: TGTGCCAGCAGACTCGGGACTGCCGGGGCAGATACGCAGTATTTT. It is translated as CASRLGTAGADTQYF.

This chain uses TRBV29-1 with TRBJ2-7; possibly TRBD2 for D (6 bases). V gave up 7 bases and J gave up 1 base, with 14 bases separating them. The CDR3 runs 13 residues. Germline loops: CDR1 SQVTM, CDR2 ANQGSEA. This CDR3 reads CSAWEAGSYEQYF. The CDR3 bases are TGCAGCGCTTGGGAGGCAGGGTCCTACGAGCAGTACTTC.

This clone was recorded only once. CDR3 coding DNA: TGCGCCAGCAGCGGCGGGAATGGTCGCGAGCAGTACTTC. Translated, it gives CASSGGNGREQYF. The chain recombines TRBV5-1 with TRBJ2-7, with D maybe TRBD2 (6 bases). Germline assignment: CDR1 SGHRS and CDR2 YFSETQ. V was trimmed by 4 bases and J by 6 bases, leaving 14 bases between them. The CDR3 sequence is 13 residues long.

The chain uses TRBV24-1 and TRBJ2-4; weak D call: TRBD2 (6 bases). Trimming stripped 3 bases from V and 3 bases from J, with 11 bases between. The CDR3 length is 15 residues. CDR1 is KGHDR, CDR2 SFDVKD, per germline. This CDR3 reads CATSDPSGVKNIQYF. In DNA form, the CDR3 reads TGTGCCACCAGTGATCCGTCGGGGGTCAAAAACATTCAGTACTTC.

The chain is built from TRBV5-1 and TRBJ1-2; TRBD1 matches 7 bases. The V and J ends lost 4 bases and 0 bases, in that order; junction bases with no gene match: 3. Germline lookup yields CDR1 SGHRS and CDR2 YFSETQ. This CDR3 has 14 amino acids. CDR3 nucleotide sequence: TGCGCCAGCAGCCCCGGACAGGCTAACTATGGCTACACCTTC. This sequence encodes CASSPGQANYGYTF.

The chain recombines TRBV7-2 with TRBJ2-5; D is possibly TRBD2 (6 bases). Germline values: CDR1 SGHTA, CDR2 FQGNSA. The CDR3 length is 15 residues. The V and J ends lost 5 bases and 2 bases respectively, with 15 bases between them. CDR3 in amino acids: CASSNGPAGQETQYF. CDR3 nucleotide sequence: TGTGCCAGCAGCAACGGACCTGCGGGGCAAGAGACCCAGTACTTC.

The DNA of the CDR3 is TGTGCCAGCAGTGGTCAGACAACTAATGAAAAACTGTTTTTT. It encodes CASSGQTTNEKLFF. The V gene is TRBV2, the J gene TRBJ1-4, with unresolved D. Germline V gives CDR1 SNHLY, CDR2 FYNNEI. The V gene lost 4 bases and the J gene lost 0 bases, with 6 bases spanning the gap. This CDR3 is 14 amino acids long.

This clone was recorded once. The chain joins TRBV6-1 to TRBJ2-3; D is ambiguous. This CDR3 has 13 residues. CDR1 and CDR2 from the germline V gene are MNHNS and SASEGT. Trimming stripped 4 bases from V and 7 bases from J, with 12 bases between. The CDR3 sequence is CASSVASYNTQYF. CDR3 nucleotides: TGTGCCAGCAGTGTAGCCTCATATAATACGCAGTATTTT.

The rearrangement links TRBV29-1 to TRBJ2-7, with D perhaps matching TRBD2 (6 bases). Germline-derived CDR1 and CDR2 are SQVTM and ANQGSEA. The CDR3 runs to 12 residues. Trimming left V 5 bases short and J 4 bases short, with 12 bases between. CDR3 loop: CSVTRDGYEQYF. CDR3 DNA sequence: TGCAGCGTTACGCGGGACGGTTACGAGCAGTACTTC.

The V call is TRBV7-3, the J call TRBJ2-6, with D hard to call. The V gene lost 5 bases and the J gene lost 3 bases, with 11 bases spanning the gap. Germline V CDR1 and CDR2: SGHTA, FQGTGA. The CDR3 is 15 residues long. The CDR3 reads CASSPNFFGANVLTF. The DNA of the CDR3 is TGTGCCAGCAGCCCCAATTTTTTTGGGGCCAACGTCCTGACTTTC.

The rearrangement joins TRBV5-1 to TRBJ2-2; 8 bases align to TRBD1. CDR3 length: 14 residues. The trim removed 10 bases at V and 6 bases at J, leaving 11 bases unmatched. CDR1 is SGHRS and CDR2 is YFSETQ in the germline V gene. The CDR3 is CAGHPGGASGELFF. CDR3 nucleotide sequence: TGCGCCGGACACCCAGGGGGCGCTTCCGGGGAGCTGTTTTTT.